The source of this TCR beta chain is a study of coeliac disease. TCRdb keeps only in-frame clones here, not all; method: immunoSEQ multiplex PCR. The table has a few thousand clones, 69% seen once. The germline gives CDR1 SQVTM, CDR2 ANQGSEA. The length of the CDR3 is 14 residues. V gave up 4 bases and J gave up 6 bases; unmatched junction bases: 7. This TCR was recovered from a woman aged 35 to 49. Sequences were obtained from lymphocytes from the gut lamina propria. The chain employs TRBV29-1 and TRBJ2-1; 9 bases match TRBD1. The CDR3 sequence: CSVAGTGPLNEQFF. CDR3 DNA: TGCAGCGTTGCGGGGACAGGGCCTCTCAATGAGCAGTTCTTC.